This T cell receptor beta chain was retrieved from a study of blood T cell repertoires in COVID-19. Study summary: Spain, Italy and the United States supplied samples that represented acute and convalescent COVID-19. Nucleic acid was either cDNA or gDNA, and it came from T cells, B-cell-depleted T cells, or PBMCs.

Per the original methods: Amplification with reference gene primers provided the estimates of nucleated cell counts. Sequencing used immunoSEQ multiplex PCR; TCRdb keeps in-frame clones, though not all of them. V and J calls plus clone size are reproduced from that table; the DNA served to infer D and trimming. This sample has 100,000 to 130,000 clones; less than 85% occur once, and the top ten carry about 1.8%. The germline V gene encodes CDR1 LNHDA and CDR2 SQIVND (reference sequence). The length of the CDR3 is 15 residues. With 7 bases removed from V and 4 bases from J, the gap between germline ends came to 16 bases.

V usage is TRBV19 and J usage is TRBJ1-4, with D perhaps TRBD1 (6 bases). This receptor was identified in a woman aged 40 to 49 with acute or convalescent COVID-19. What was sequenced was peripheral blood. The CDR3 DNA is TGTGCCAGTACCCAGGGGCTCGGTGTTAATGAAAAACTGTTTTTT. Amino acid sequence: CASTQGLGVNEKLFF.